This is a list of T cell receptor beta chains from one sample in a study of shared clonotypes between healthy human individuals. Measured with immunoSEQ multiplex PCR; TCRdb has only the in-frame clones, and not every one. The sample comprises about 2.2 million clones, more than 85% of which are singletons, and more than 1.5% rests with the top ten. Specimen: naive CD8+ T cells from PBMCs. Receptors originate from a man younger than 35 in good health. Some clones in this sample may be carry-over from other donors' samples. Each CDR3 is given with its conserved first and last residue.

CASSVGADEKLFF TRBJ1-4 TRBV9
CASSPRLGSHYGYTF TRBJ1-2 TRBV19
CAWSGLKDFQPQHF TRBJ1-5 TRBV30
CASSILGEDTEAFF TRBJ1-1 TRBV19
CASSLARQRLYNEQFF TRBJ2-1 TRBV7-8
CASSSFPGPNYGYTF TRBJ1-2 TRBV11-2
CATAGGTGGTGELFF TRBJ2-2 TRBV19
CASSFLRESPYEQYF TRBJ2-7 TRBV28
CASSFPGQNYNEQFF TRBJ2-1 TRBV7-3
CASSPTRTGTGELFF TRBJ2-2 TRBV5-4
CASSFRAAGNTEALF TRBJ1-1 TRBV27
CASSEHRGVGYTF TRBJ1-2 TRBV10-2
CASSPLTGEVGYTF TRBJ1-2 TRBV28
CASSSGLGGYEQYF TRBJ2-7 TRBV9
CASSLALQQSYEQYF TRBJ2-7 TRBV7-8
CASSQGSSQATEAFF TRBJ1-1 TRBV4-1